The 6 T cell receptor beta chains listed next were all sequenced from one sample in a study of PD-L1 blockade in urothelial cancer. TCRdb's copy holds only in-frame clones and misses some; the assay was immunoSEQ multiplex PCR. The table lists approximately 71,000 clones, about four fifths of them singletons. The time point: pretreatment peripheral blood. Sequenced here: PBMCs, sampled around atezolizumab (anti-PD-L1) treatment. The source of these receptors is a woman between 65 and 79 years old with urothelial cancer.

The gene calls are TRBV7-2 and TRBJ2-1; 8 bases are shared with TRBD2. The V and J ends lost 0 bases and 9 bases, in that order; junction bases with no gene match: 4. The CDR3 totals 14 residues. The germline gives CDR1 SGHTA, CDR2 FQGNSA. CDR3 protein: CASSLARGEVEQFF. In DNA form, the CDR3 reads TGTGCCAGCAGCTTAGCGCGGGGGGAGGTTGAGCAGTTCTTC.

The CDR3 is CASSAGGDSSYNEQFF. As DNA, the CDR3 is TGTGCCAGCAGCGCTGGGGGGGATAGCTCCTACAATGAGCAGTTCTTC. This chain uses TRBV9 with TRBJ2-1; 7 bases match TRBD2. The germline gives CDR1 SGDLS, CDR2 YYNGEE. This CDR3 region has 16 residues. V dropped 3 bases and J dropped 0; count of bases not matched to a gene: 6.

This clone was detected ten times or more. V is TRBV9 and J is TRBJ1-1; TRBD1 matches at 7 bases. V trimming: 0 bases; J trimming: 1 base; junction bases outside the gene matches: 3. Germline lookup yields CDR1 SGDLS and CDR2 YYNGEE. The CDR3 totals 15 residues. This chain's CDR3 is CASSVGTGSNTEAFF. The CDR3 coding sequence is TGTGCCAGCAGCGTAGGGACAGGCTCGAACACTGAAGCTTTCTTT.

The J gene is TRBJ1-3, the V gene TRBV29-1, with TRBD1 matching 9 bases. The CDR3 is made up of 16 amino acids. V trimming: 6 bases; J trimming: 3 bases; junction bases outside the gene matches: 12. Germline V gene sequence: CDR1 SQVTM, CDR2 ANQGSEA. The DNA for the CDR3 is TGCAGCGTAGAAAAAGGGGACAGGGTGGTTGGAAACACCATATATTTT. Translation gives CSVEKGDRVVGNTIYF.

The chain has TRBV4-1 and TRBJ2-3; 11 nucleotides match TRBD2. V was pared by 0 bases and J by 2 bases, with 4 bases of the junction left unmatched. Looked up from germline, CDR1 is MGHRA and CDR2 is YSYEKL. This CDR3 is built from 17 residues. The CDR3 loop reads CASSQDQTSGNTDTQYF. The DNA of the CDR3 is TGCGCCAGCAGCCAAGATCAGACTAGCGGGAACACAGATACGCAGTATTTT.

V usage is TRBV6-6 and J usage is TRBJ2-2; the match to TRBD2 covers 8 bases. V was clipped by 7 bases and J by 6 bases; unmatched bases: 4. This CDR3 spans 13 amino acids. CDR1 and CDR2 from the germline V gene are MNHNY and SVGAGI (reference sequence). The CDR3: CASIPAGAGELFF. The CDR3 DNA is TGTGCCAGCATACCAGCGGGGGCCGGGGAGCTGTTTTTT.